One and the same sample provided the 16 T cell receptor beta chains below, sequenced in a study of blood T cell repertoires in COVID-19. Generated by immunoSEQ multiplex PCR, the TCRdb table keeps only in-frame clones and is missing some. The sample includes 65,000 to 70,000 clones, more than 75% of them seen just once. The sequenced sample consisted of peripheral blood. The receptors originated from a woman in her sixties with acute or convalescent COVID-19.

J is TRBJ2-5 and V is TRBV12-3 or TRBV12-4, with D possibly matching TRBD2 (5 bases). V shed 8 bases and J shed 9 bases, with 19 bases lying between them. The CDR3 totals 13 residues. The CDR3 loop reads CASLAGPKQAQYF. DNA of the CDR3: TGTGCCAGCTTGGCGGGTCCTAAGCAGGCCCAGTACTTC.

This clone was detected only a few times. The chain combines TRBV2 with TRBJ1-6; 12 bases map to TRBD1. The CDR3 runs to 18 residues. V shed 4 bases and J 1 base; nucleotides not matched to a gene: 5. CDR1 and CDR2 from the germline V gene are SNHLY and FYNNEI. CDR3 in DNA: TGTGCCAGCAGTGGTGGGGGACAGGGGGCTTCCTATAATTCACCCCTCCACTTT. Protein sequence: CASSGGGQGASYNSPLHF.

The chain is built from TRBV29-1 and TRBJ2-6, with a weak D call TRBD1 (5 bases). The CDR3 runs 18 residues. Germline CDR1 SQVTM, CDR2 ANQGSEA. Trimming left V 6 bases short and J 0 bases short, with 21 bases between. The CDR3 bases are TGCAGCGTCCTGGGGCGGCAGGGTGGACACTCTGGGGCCAACGTCCTGACTTTC. Translation: CSVLGRQGGHSGANVLTF.

The chain couples TRBV7-9 to TRBJ2-5; D might be TRBD1 (6 bases). CDR3 length equals 15 residues. CDR1 and CDR2 (germline): SEHNR, FQNEAQ (reference sequence). Trimming shortened V by 4 bases and J by 2 bases, and 14 bases separated the two germline ends. In DNA form, the CDR3 reads TGTGCCAGCAGCTGGGGTGGGGGCGGACAAGAGACCCAGTACTTC. Protein: CASSWGGGGQETQYF. The full variable domain, with the rest looked up from reference TRBV7-9 and TRBJ2-5, is DTGVSQNPRHKITKRGQNVTFRCDPISEHNRLYWYRQTLGQGPEFLTYFQNEAQLEKSRLLSDRFSAERPKGSFSTLEIQRTEQGDSAMYLCASSWGGGGQETQYFGPGTRLLVL.

The J gene is TRBJ2-5, the V gene TRBV6-2 or TRBV6-3; 7 positions match TRBD1. Germline lookup yields CDR1 MNHEY and CDR2 SVGEGT. The CDR3 loop spans 11 amino acids. Trimming cost V 5 bases and J 11 bases; bases outside gene matches: 5. DNA of the CDR3: TGTGCCAGCAGTGCTTCGGGACAGCAGTACTTC. This encodes CASSASGQQYF.

The chain joins TRBV4-3 to TRBJ2-2, with 12 bases fitting TRBD2. Germline CDR1 LGHNA, CDR2 YSLEER. CDR3 length equals 16 residues. V was clipped by 2 bases and J by 6 bases; unmatched bases: 4. DNA of the CDR3: TGCGCCAGCAGCCAAACTAGCGGGGGGCTGGCCGGGGAGCTGTTTTTT. It is translated as CASSQTSGGLAGELFF.

The V call is TRBV7-9, the J call TRBJ2-1, with 10 bases identical to TRBD2. The CDR3 length is 16 residues. The V and J ends lost 0 bases and 4 bases, in that order; junction bases with no gene match: 3. CDR1 is SEHNR, CDR2 FQNEAQ, per germline (reference sequence). CDR3 residues: CASSLALAGAYNEQFF. In DNA form, the CDR3 reads TGTGCCAGCAGCTTAGCTCTAGCGGGGGCATACAATGAGCAGTTCTTC.

The gene calls are TRBV19 and TRBJ2-5; TRBD1 matches 10 bases. The V gene end was trimmed by 7 bases and the J gene end by 5 bases; junction bases not matched to a gene: 10. CDR3 length: 15 amino acids. Germline-derived CDR1 and CDR2 are LNHDA and SQIVND (reference sequence). CDR3 coding DNA: TGTGCCAGTAAATTGGGGACAGGGGCTAGGGAGACCCAGTACTTC. Its translation: CASKLGTGARETQYF.

The rearrangement links TRBV28 to TRBJ2-5, with 7 bases aligning to TRBD2. Unmatched junction bases numbered 8, after V lost 11 bases and J lost 2 bases. The CDR3 spans 13 residues. Per germline, CDR1 MDHEN and CDR2 SYDVKM. As DNA, the CDR3 is TGTGCCGCCTCGGCGGGGGAACAAGAGACCCAGTACTTC. It yields the protein CAASAGEQETQYF.

The chain employs TRBV9 and TRBJ1-5; 7 positions match TRBD1. The germline gives CDR1 SGDLS, CDR2 YYNGEE. J gave up 14 bases and V 0 bases, and 11 bases lay outside the gene matches. CDR3 length equals 14 residues. As DNA, the CDR3 is TGTGCCAGCAGCGTAGACGGGGACAGCCCGATTGAGCATTTT. The encoded protein is CASSVDGDSPIEHF.

The rearrangement links TRBV3-1 (or the pseudogene TRBV3-2) to TRBJ2-5, with TRBD2 matching over 7 bases. CDR1 is LGHDT and CDR2 is YNNKEL in the germline V gene (reference sequence). With V trimmed by 2 bases and J by 9 bases, 6 bases remained unmatched. This CDR3 is built from 13 residues. The CDR3 DNA reads TGTGCCAGCAGCCAACGGCTAGCGGAGTCCCAGTACTTC. It encodes CASSQRLAESQYF.

V usage is TRBV3-1 (or the pseudogene TRBV3-2) and J usage is TRBJ1-1; 10 nucleotides line up with TRBD1. The trim removed 4 bases at V and 7 bases at J, leaving 3 bases unmatched. The V gene's germline CDR1 is LGHDT and CDR2 YNNKEL (reference sequence). CDR3 length equals 13 residues. The CDR3 bases are TGTGCCAGCAGCCTAGGACAGGGGGTTGAAGCTTTCTTT. Its protein product is CASSLGQGVEAFF.

V gene TRBV2 combines with J gene TRBJ2-4; D perhaps matches TRBD2 (5 bases). V lost 7 bases to trimming and J lost 0 bases, with 7 bases between them. Per the germline V gene, CDR1 is SNHLY and CDR2 is FYNNEI. The CDR3 runs 13 residues. The CDR3 DNA reads as TGTGCCAGCACGGGGATAGCCAAAAACATTCAGTACTTC. This translates into CASTGIAKNIQYF.

The CDR3 sequence: CASSPQGDEEAFF. The CDR3, as DNA: TGTGCCAGCTCACCACAGGGGGACGAAGAAGCTTTCTTT. This chain connects TRBV18 to TRBJ1-1; the D gene is possibly TRBD1 (6 bases). Deletions cut 1 base from V and 8 bases from J, with 11 bases between. The CDR3 is 13 amino acids. Per germline, CDR1 KGHSH and CDR2 LQKENI.

V gene TRBV27 combines with J gene TRBJ2-1; 7 positions match TRBD2. Germline CDR1 and CDR2: MNHEY and SMNVEV (reference sequence). This CDR3 comprises 12 residues. V was clipped by 7 bases and J by 5 bases; unmatched bases: 2. This chain's CDR3 is CASNGGDNEQFF. CDR3 bases: TGTGCCAGCAATGGGGGGGACAATGAGCAGTTCTTC.

V gene TRBV25-1 combines with J gene TRBJ2-2; 7 bases are shared with TRBD1. This CDR3 is 12 amino acids long. The germline V gene has CDR1 MGHDK and CDR2 SYGVNS. J was trimmed by 6 bases and V by 9 bases; bases with no gene match: 4. The CDR3 DNA is TGTGCCAGTGGCCAGGGGGCCGGGGAGCTGTTTTTT. Its protein is CASGQGAGELFF.